Listed below are T cell receptor beta chains from one sample, sequenced in a study of cytotoxic CD8 clonotypes in ibrutinib-treated CLL. Libraries were prepared by immunoSEQ multiplex PCR; TCRdb keeps only in-frame clonotypes and omits some of them. The sample includes tens of thousands of clones, about 86% of them seen just once. The sequencing here drew on PBMCs, taken before ibrutinib treatment. The receptors were sampled from a human donor with chronic lymphocytic leukemia. The CDR3 runs from the conserved cysteine through the conserved F or W. The D gene is left open where the match is weak. A row's size may be missing; if present it is once, few, many or a size class.

j_call v_call clone_size d_call cdr3_aa cdr3_nt
TRBJ2-1 TRBV5-6 once - CASSTRGGGSYNEQFF TGTGCCAGCAGCACGCGGGGTGGGGGCTCCTACAATGAGCAGTTCTTC
TRBJ2-7 TRBV5-8 - TRBD1 CASSPRTGRYEQYF TGTGCCAGCAGCCCAAGGACAGGGCGCTACGAGCAGTACTTC
TRBJ2-1 TRBV15 - TRBD1 CATSRDPGQGTVDEQFF TGTGCCACCAGCAGAGATCCGGGACAGGGTACTGTAGATGAGCAGTTCTTC
TRBJ1-4 TRBV6-6 few - CASSYSPEKLFF TGTGCCAGCAGTTACTCGCCTGAAAAACTGTTTTTT
TRBJ2-7 TRBV2 - - CASNNDLSHEQYF TGTGCCAGCAACAACGACCTAAGCCACGAGCAGTACTTC
TRBJ2-7 TRBV30 - TRBD1 CAWSTGTDSSYEQYF TGTGCCTGGAGCACTGGGACAGACAGCTCCTACGAGCAGTACTTC
TRBJ2-1 TRBV27 - - CASSFFWDNEQFF TGTGCCAGCAGTTTTTTCTGGGACAATGAGCAGTTCTTC
TRBJ2-7 TRBV7-3 - TRBD1 CASSIEQGPYEQYF TGTGCCAGCAGCATAGAACAGGGGCCCTACGAGCAGTACTTC
TRBJ2-7 TRBV2 - TRBD1 CASSEDRGSYEQYF TGTGCCAGCAGTGAGGACAGGGGCTCCTACGAGCAGTACTTC
TRBJ1-1 TRBV6-4 once - CASSTDGSRAEAFF TGTGCCAGCAGTACCGACGGTAGTCGGGCTGAAGCTTTCTTT
TRBJ1-5 TRBV6-6 - TRBD1 CASSYGDRGRNQPQHF TGTGCCAGCAGTTATGGGGACAGGGGGCGGAATCAGCCCCAGCATTTT
TRBJ2-2 TRBV30 few TRBD1 CAWSVAGTENTGELFF TGTGCCTGGAGTGTCGCCGGGACAGAGAACACCGGGGAGCTGTTTTTT
TRBJ2-7 TRBV7-8 - TRBD2 CASSFRGGGTSNEQYF TGTGCCAGCAGCTTTCGAGGGGGAGGGACTAGCAACGAGCAGTACTTC
TRBJ2-5 TRBV11-3 - TRBD2 CASSPRTSDQETQYF TGTGCCAGCAGCCCCCGGACTAGCGATCAAGAGACCCAGTACTTC
TRBJ2-7 TRBV7-9 few - CASSPRQGLGVEQYF TGTGCCAGCAGCCCCCGGCAGGGCCTGGGTGTTGAGCAGTACTTC
TRBJ2-1 TRBV7-3 - - CASSPPAVSDFGNEQFF TGTGCCAGCAGCCCCCCGGCCGTGTCGGATTTCGGTAATGAGCAGTTCTTC
TRBJ2-7 TRBV10-3 - - CAISEGSAYEQYF TGTGCCATCAGTGAGGGCAGCGCCTACGAGCAGTACTTC
TRBJ2-2 TRBV30 - TRBD1 CAWGQGAGELFF TGTGCCTGGGGACAGGGTGCCGGGGAGCTGTTTTTT
TRBJ2-7 TRBV19 - - CASSTGWGSYEQYF TGTGCCAGTAGCACAGGGTGGGGGTCCTACGAGCAGTACTTC
TRBJ2-5 TRBV7-9 few - CASSRDRQETQYF TGTGCCAGCAGCCGGGACCGACAAGAGACCCAGTACTTC
TRBJ1-2 TRBV30 - - CAWHHGPYGYTF TGTGCCTGGCACCATGGACCCTATGGCTACACCTTC
TRBJ1-4 TRBV7-9 - - CASSEGRTTNEKLFF TGTGCCAGCAGCGAGGGACGGACCACTAATGAAAAACTGTTTTTT
TRBJ1-5 TRBV28 - - CASSLGEESQPQHF TGTGCCAGCAGTTTGGGCGAGGAGAGTCAGCCCCAGCATTTT
TRBJ1-3 TRBV27 - - CASSIPPGYRGNTIYF TGTGCCAGCAGTATCCCCCCTGGGTATAGAGGAAACACCATATATTTT
TRBJ2-3 TRBV15 - TRBD2 CATSRFQTGTSVLQYF TGTGCCACCAGCAGATTTCAAACCGGGACTAGCGTACTGCAGTATTTT
TRBJ1-5 TRBV7-9 once - CASSLPGQPQHF TGTGCCAGCAGCCTACCCGGTCAGCCCCAGCATTTT
TRBJ2-7 TRBV9 - - CASSARDGRTYEQYF TGTGCCAGCAGCGCCAGGGATGGCAGGACCTACGAGCAGTACTTC
TRBJ2-2 TRBV9 - TRBD2 CASSVEGLAGVGNTGELFF TGTGCCAGCAGCGTAGAGGGACTAGCGGGAGTAGGGAACACCGGGGAGCTGTTTTTT
TRBJ1-4 TRBV18 - - CASSSTGTGNEKLFF TGTGCCAGCTCCTCAACCGGGACGGGAAATGAAAAACTGTTTTTT
TRBJ1-1 TRBV18 - TRBD1 CASSPTMDRPRGAFF TGTGCCAGCTCCCCTACTATGGACAGGCCACGGGGAGCTTTCTTT
TRBJ2-1 TRBV7-6 - - CASSLVSIGVSYNEQFF TGTGCCAGCAGCTTAGTATCTATCGGGGTATCCTACAATGAGCAGTTCTTC
TRBJ1-1 TRBV19 - - CASSIPGEAEAFF TGTGCCAGTAGTATACCAGGGGAAGCTGAAGCTTTCTTT
TRBJ2-7 TRBV4-1 - - CASSQTTTYEQYF TGCGCCAGCAGCCAAACCACTACCTACGAGCAGTACTTC
TRBJ2-1 TRBV6-5 - TRBD1 CASSWGQVISNEQFF TGTGCCAGCAGTTGGGGACAGGTGATTTCCAATGAGCAGTTCTTC
TRBJ2-7 TRBV4-2 few TRBD2 CASSPGLAGSSYEQYF TGTGCCAGCAGCCCGGGACTAGCGGGAAGCTCCTACGAGCAGTACTTC
TRBJ2-1 TRBV5-4 - - CASSLGQSYNEQFF TGTGCCAGCAGCTTGGGACAGTCCTACAATGAGCAGTTCTTC
TRBJ1-3 TRBV27 - TRBD1 CASSPGGGNTIYF TGTGCCAGCAGTCCAGGGGGTGGAAACACCATATATTTT
TRBJ2-2 TRBV7-9 - TRBD1 CASSSVGQGTTGELFF TGTGCCAGCAGCTCGGTGGGACAGGGTACCACCGGGGAGCTGTTTTTT
TRBJ2-7 TRBV28 - - CASSTPRRHYEQYF TGTGCCAGCAGTACTCCCAGGAGACACTACGAGCAGTACTTC
TRBJ2-7 TRBV18 - - CASSPPSSIEQYF TGTGCCAGCTCACCACCGAGCTCCATAGAGCAGTACTTC
TRBJ2-7 TRBV18 once TRBD1 CASSPDRVNHEQYF TGTGCCAGCTCACCCGACAGGGTTAATCACGAGCAGTACTTC
TRBJ2-1 TRBV4-1 - - CASSQDRLGNNEQFF TGCGCCAGCAGCCAAGATCGACTAGGGAACAATGAGCAGTTCTTC
TRBJ1-1 TRBV28 few - CASSYHPMSPEAFF TGTGCCAGCAGTTATCACCCGATGTCTCCTGAAGCTTTCTTT
TRBJ1-2 TRBV28 - - CASSLDVGGGQYGYTF TGTGCCAGCAGTTTAGACGTCGGCGGGGGGCAATATGGCTACACCTTC
TRBJ2-7 TRBV6-5 - - CASTGQGTYEQYF TGTGCCAGCACGGGGCAGGGGACCTACGAGCAGTACTTC
TRBJ1-1 TRBV6-5 - TRBD1 CASSYQGAVGTEAFF TGTGCCAGCAGCTACCAGGGGGCTGTTGGCACTGAAGCTTTCTTT
TRBJ2-7 TRBV6-5 - - CASSPSYEQYF TGTGCCAGCAGCCCCTCCTACGAGCAGTACTTC
TRBJ1-2 TRBV28 - TRBD1 CASSPTPQGAGYTF TGTGCCAGCAGTCCCACGCCGCAGGGGGCGGGCTACACCTTC
TRBJ2-2 TRBV4-2 - TRBD1 CASSHPGQGNTGELFF TGTGCCAGCAGCCACCCGGGACAGGGCAACACCGGGGAGCTGTTTTTT
TRBJ2-7 TRBV5-8 once - CASSLAAVREQYF TGTGCCAGCAGCTTGGCCGCGGTCCGCGAGCAGTACTTC